The clone carrying this T cell receptor beta chain is a singleton in its sample. Its antigen remains unidentified. These data originate in a study of cytomegalovirus exposure and HLA in healthy donors. Germline CDR1 and CDR2: SGHVS and FQNEAQ. Germline trimming cut 2 bases from V and 6 bases from J; bases unmatched to any gene: 11. The CDR3 spans 17 residues. Primers: 60 Vbeta forward and 13 Jbeta reverse. Using immunoSEQ multiplex PCR, the repertoire was profiled, and TCRdb retains in-frame clones only, with some absent. The repertoire holds approximately 80,000 clones, with around 80% as singletons. The study, taken as a whole, reports: It was shown in a later analysis that HLA-associated TCR beta chains were more clonally expanded than other, equally common chains. Most subjects had HLA-A and HLA-B alleles reportedly predicted accurately by TCR beta sequences. Fewer N-insertions than the roughly 630-donor mean were reportedly shown by an Asian-associated ancestry cluster in a later analysis. Earlier analysis yielded a pattern in which most TCR beta V segments were productive about 87% or about 30% of the time.

The source is a male donor in good health and CMV-seropositive. The sequencing sample was made of PBMCs. This chain connects TRBV7-8 to TRBJ1-1; 11 nucleotides line up with TRBD1. CDR3 in DNA: TGTGCCAGCAGCTTAATGGGTCCCGGGACAGGGGGGGCTGAAGCTTTCTTT. Protein sequence: CASSLMGPGTGGAEAFF. Filled out from reference TRBV7-8 and TRBJ1-1, the complete variable domain reads GAGVSQSPRYKVAKRGQDVALRCDPISGHVSLFWYQQALGQGPEFLTYFQNEAQLDKSGLPSDRFFAERPEGSVSTLKIQRTQQEDSAVYLCASSLMGPGTGGAEAFFGQGTRLTVV.